The source of this T cell receptor (beta chain) is a study of metastatic and nonmetastatic thyroid tumors. Overall study context: Across blood and tumor or nodule tissue, repertoires from malignant and benign thyroid patients were compared with one another. Whole-study results and caveats: According to reports, the diversity of TCR beta was significantly higher in malignant thyroid tumors than in benign nodules, and this held in both blood and tumor samples.

TCRdb used MiXCR to call clones anew from the PCR reads. The table lists over 20,000 clones, 15% of them singletons. This clone came up many times. No antigen is known for it. The same CDR3 is also encoded by other DNA sequences in this sample. The germline CDR1 and CDR2 sequences are KGHDR and SFDVKD. The CDR3 spans 16 residues. V lost 0 bases, J lost 1 base, and 2 bases stayed unmatched. Treatment of any kind had been given to no patient before thyroid surgery. This clonotype originated in a female donor with papillary thyroid cancer or a benign thyroid nodule (not recorded which). Some clones in this sample may be carry-over from other donors' samples. Source material: blood. The V call is TRBV24-1, the J call TRBJ2-3; 8 nucleotides align to TRBD2. CDR3 residues: CATSDLSSGGTDTQYF. The DNA of the CDR3 is TGTGCCACCAGTGATTTGAGTAGCGGGGGCACAGATACGCAGTATTTT.